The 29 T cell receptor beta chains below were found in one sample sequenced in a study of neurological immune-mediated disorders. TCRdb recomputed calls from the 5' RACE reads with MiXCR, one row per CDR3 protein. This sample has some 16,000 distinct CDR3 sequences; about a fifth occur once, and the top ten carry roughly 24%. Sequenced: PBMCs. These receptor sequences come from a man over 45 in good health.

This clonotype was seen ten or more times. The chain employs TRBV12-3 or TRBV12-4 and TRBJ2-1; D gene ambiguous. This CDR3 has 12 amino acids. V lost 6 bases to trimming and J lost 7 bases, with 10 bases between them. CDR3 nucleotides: TGTGCCAGCAGCCGACCTGGGAATGAGCAGTTCTTC. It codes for CASSRPGNEQFF.

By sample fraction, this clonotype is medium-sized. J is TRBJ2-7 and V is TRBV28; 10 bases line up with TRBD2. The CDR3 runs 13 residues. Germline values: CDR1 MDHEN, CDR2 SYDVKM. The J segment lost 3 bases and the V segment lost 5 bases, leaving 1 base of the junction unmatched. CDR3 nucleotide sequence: TGTGCCAGCAGTGCTAGCGGGAGCTACGAGCAGTACTTC. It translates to CASSASGSYEQYF.

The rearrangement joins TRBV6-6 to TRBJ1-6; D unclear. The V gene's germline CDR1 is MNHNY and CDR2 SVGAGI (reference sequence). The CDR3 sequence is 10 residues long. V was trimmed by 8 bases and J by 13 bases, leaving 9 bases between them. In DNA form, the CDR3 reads TGTGCCAGCCCCGCGGGTCCCCTCCACTTT. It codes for CASPAGPLHF.

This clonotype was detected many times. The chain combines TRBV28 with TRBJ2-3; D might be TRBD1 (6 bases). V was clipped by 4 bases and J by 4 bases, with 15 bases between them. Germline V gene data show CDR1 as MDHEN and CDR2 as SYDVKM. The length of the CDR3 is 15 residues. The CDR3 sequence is CASSSHSDSADTQYF. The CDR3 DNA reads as TGTGCCAGCAGTTCCCACTCGGACAGCGCAGATACGCAGTATTTT.

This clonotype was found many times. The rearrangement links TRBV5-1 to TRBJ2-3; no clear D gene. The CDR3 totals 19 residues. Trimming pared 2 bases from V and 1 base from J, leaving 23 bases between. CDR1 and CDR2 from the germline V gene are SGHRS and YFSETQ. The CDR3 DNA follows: TGCGCCAGCAGCTTCCGGTGGCAGGCCCTAGTGGACGGCACAGATACGCAGTATTTT. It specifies CASSFRWQALVDGTDTQYF. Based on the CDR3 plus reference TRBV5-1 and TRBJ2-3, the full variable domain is KAGVTQTPRYLIKTRGQQVTLSCSPISGHRSVSWYQQTPGQGLQFLFEYFSETQRNKGNFPGRFSGRQFSNSRSEMNVSTLELGDSALYLCASSFRWQALVDGTDTQYFGPGTRLTVL.

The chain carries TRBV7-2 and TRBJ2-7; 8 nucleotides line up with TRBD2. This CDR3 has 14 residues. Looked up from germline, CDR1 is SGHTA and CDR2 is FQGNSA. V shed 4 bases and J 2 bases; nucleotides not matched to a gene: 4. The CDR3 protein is CASSSVAGTYEQYF. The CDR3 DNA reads TGTGCCAGCAGCTCGGTAGCGGGAACCTACGAGCAGTACTTC.

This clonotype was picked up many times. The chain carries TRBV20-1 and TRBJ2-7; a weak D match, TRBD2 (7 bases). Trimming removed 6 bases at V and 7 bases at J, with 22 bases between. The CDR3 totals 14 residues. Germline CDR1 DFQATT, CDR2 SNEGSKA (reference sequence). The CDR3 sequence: CSAPVGGGPNEQYF. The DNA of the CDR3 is TGCAGTGCCCCGGTAGGGGGAGGGCCGAATGAGCAGTACTTC.

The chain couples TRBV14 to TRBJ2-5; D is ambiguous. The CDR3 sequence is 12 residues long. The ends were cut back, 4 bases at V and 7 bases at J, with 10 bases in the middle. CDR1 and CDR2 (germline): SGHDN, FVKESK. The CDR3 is CASSLFDGTQYF. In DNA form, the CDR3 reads TGTGCCAGCAGCCTGTTTGATGGGACCCAGTACTTC.

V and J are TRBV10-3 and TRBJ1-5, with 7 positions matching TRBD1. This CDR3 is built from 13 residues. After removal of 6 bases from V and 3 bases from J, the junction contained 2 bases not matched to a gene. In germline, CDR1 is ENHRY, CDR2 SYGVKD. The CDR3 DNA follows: TGTGCCATCAGACAGGGGCTCAATCAGCCCCAGCATTTT. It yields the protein CAIRQGLNQPQHF.

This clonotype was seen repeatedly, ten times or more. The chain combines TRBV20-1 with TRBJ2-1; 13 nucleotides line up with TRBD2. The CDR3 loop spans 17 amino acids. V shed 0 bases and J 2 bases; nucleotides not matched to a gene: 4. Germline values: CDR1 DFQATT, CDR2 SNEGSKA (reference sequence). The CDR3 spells CSARDRTSGSPYNEQFF. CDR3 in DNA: TGCAGTGCTAGAGATCGGACTAGCGGGAGCCCCTACAATGAGCAGTTCTTC.

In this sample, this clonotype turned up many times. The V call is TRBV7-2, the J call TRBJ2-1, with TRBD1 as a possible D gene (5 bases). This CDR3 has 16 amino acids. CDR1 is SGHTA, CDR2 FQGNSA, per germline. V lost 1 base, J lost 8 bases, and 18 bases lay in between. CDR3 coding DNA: TGTGCCAGCAGCTTAGTTCCAGGGCCCCAGTTCGATGAGCAGTTCTTC. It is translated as CASSLVPGPQFDEQFF.

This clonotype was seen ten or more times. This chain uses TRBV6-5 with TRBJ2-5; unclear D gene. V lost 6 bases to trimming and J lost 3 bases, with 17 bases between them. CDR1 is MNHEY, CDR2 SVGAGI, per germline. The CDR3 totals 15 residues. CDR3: CASSSSPARKETQYF. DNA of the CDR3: TGTGCCAGCAGCTCCTCCCCGGCGAGGAAAGAGACCCAGTACTTC.

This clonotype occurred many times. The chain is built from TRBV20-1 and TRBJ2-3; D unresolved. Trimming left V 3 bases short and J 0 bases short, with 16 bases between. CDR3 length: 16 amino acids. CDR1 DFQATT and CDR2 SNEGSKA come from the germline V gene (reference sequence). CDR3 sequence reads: CSARGLNSPSTDTQYF. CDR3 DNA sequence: TGCAGTGCTAGGGGATTAAACAGCCCTAGCACAGATACGCAGTATTTT.

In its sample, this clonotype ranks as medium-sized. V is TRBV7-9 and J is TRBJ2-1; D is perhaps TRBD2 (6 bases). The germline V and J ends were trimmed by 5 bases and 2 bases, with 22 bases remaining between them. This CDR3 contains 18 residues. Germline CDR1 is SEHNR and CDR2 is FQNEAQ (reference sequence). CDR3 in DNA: TGTGCCAGCAGCCCAATATGGCGGGACTCCCGAGCCTACAATGAGCAGTTCTTC. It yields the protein CASSPIWRDSRAYNEQFF.

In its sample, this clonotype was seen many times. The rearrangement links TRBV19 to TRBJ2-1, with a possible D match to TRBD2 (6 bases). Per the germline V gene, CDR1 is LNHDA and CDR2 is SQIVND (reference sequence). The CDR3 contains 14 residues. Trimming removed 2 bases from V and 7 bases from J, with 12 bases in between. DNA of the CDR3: TGTGCCAGTAGTATACGGGAGCGGTTGAATGAGCAGTTCTTC. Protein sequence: CASSIRERLNEQFF.

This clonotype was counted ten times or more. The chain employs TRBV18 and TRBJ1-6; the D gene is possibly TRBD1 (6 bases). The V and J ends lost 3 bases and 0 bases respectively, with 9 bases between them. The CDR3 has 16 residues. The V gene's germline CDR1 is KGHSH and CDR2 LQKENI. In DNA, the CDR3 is TGTGCCAGCTCACCCGACAGGAGCTCCTATAATTCACCCCTCCACTTT. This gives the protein CASSPDRSSYNSPLHF.

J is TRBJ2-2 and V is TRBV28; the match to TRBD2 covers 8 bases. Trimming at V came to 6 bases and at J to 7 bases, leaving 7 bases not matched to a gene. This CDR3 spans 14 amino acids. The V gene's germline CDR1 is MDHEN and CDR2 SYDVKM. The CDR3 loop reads CASRGGLGVGELFF. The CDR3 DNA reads TGTGCCAGCAGAGGGGGACTAGGGGTCGGGGAGCTGTTTTTT.

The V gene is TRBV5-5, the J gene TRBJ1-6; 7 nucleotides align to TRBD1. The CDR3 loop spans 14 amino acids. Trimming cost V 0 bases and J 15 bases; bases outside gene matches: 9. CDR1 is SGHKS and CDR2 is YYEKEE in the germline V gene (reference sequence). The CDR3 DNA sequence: TGTGCCAGCAGCTTGGAGGGACAGCCCGATAGCCTCCACTTT. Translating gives CASSLEGQPDSLHF.

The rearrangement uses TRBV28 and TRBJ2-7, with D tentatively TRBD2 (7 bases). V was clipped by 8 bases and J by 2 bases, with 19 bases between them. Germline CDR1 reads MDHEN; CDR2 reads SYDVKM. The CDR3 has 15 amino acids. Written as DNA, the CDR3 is TGTGCCAGCTTAGGGGGAGGGGTGCCGACCTACGAGCAGTACTTC. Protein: CASLGGGVPTYEQYF.

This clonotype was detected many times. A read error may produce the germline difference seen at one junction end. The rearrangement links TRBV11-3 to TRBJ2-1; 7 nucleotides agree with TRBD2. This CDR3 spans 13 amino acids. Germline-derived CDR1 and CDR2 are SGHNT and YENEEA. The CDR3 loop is CASSLEASGPPLF. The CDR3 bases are TGTGCCAGCAGCTTAGAGGCTAGCGGCCCCCCGCTCTTC.

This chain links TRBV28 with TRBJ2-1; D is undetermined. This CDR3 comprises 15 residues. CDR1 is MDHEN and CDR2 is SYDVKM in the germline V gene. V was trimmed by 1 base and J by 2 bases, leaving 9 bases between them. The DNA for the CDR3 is TGTGCCAGCAGTTTATTAGAAACGACCTACAATGAGCAGTTCTTC. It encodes CASSLLETTYNEQFF.

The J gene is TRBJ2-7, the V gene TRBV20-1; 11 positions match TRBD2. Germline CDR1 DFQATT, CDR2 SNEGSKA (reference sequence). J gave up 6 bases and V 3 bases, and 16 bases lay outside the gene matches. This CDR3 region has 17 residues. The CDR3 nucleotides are TGCAGTGCTAGCGGACTAGCGGGTTCACACCCCCTTGCCGAGCAGTACTTC. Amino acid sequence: CSASGLAGSHPLAEQYF.

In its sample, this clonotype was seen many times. The CDR3 protein is CASSGLWSTGELFF. CDR3 in DNA: TGTGCCAGCAGTGGCCTATGGAGCACCGGGGAGCTGTTTTTT. The chain has TRBV2 and TRBJ2-2, with unresolved D. Germline CDR1 and CDR2: SNHLY and FYNNEI. This CDR3 has 14 residues. Trimming pared 4 bases from V and 4 bases from J, leaving 10 bases between.

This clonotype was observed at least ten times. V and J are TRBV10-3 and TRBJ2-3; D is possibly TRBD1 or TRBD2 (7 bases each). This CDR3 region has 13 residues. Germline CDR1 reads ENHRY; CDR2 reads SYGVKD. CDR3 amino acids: CVTGAGAEDTQYF. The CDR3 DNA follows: TGTGTCACAGGGGCGGGAGCGGAAGATACGCAGTATTTT.

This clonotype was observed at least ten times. The CDR3 region is CSLNSGRNTEAFF. Here the CDR3 DNA reads TGCAGTTTGAACTCGGGGAGGAACACTGAAGCTTTCTTT. The chain uses TRBV20-1 and TRBJ1-1; D unresolved. Trimming removed 8 bases at V and 1 base at J, with 14 bases between. The CDR3 consists of 13 residues. Germline CDR1 is DFQATT and CDR2 is SNEGSKA (reference sequence).

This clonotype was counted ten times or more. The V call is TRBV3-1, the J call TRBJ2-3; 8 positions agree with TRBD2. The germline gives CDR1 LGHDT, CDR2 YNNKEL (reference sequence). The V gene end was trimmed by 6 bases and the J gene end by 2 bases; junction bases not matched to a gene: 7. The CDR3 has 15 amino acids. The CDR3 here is CASRRSGGHTDTQYF. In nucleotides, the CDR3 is TGTGCCAGCAGAAGGAGCGGGGGACACACAGATACGCAGTATTTT.

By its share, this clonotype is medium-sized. The CDR3 is CASSGLAAGSYNEQFF. The DNA for the CDR3 is TGTGCCAGTAGTGGGTTAGCGGCTGGCTCCTACAATGAGCAGTTCTTC. The chain recombines TRBV19 with TRBJ2-1; D might be TRBD2 (6 bases). The germline CDR1 and CDR2 sequences are LNHDA and SQIVND (reference sequence). The length of the CDR3 is 16 residues. The ends were cut back, 5 bases at V and 0 bases at J, with 14 bases in the middle. Looking up the rest from reference TRBV19 and TRBJ2-1 gives the full variable domain: DGGITQSPKYLFRKEGQNVTLSCEQNLNHDAMYWYRQDPGQGLRLIYYSQIVNDFQKGDIAEGYSVSREKKESFPLTVTSAQKNPTAFYLCASSGLAAGSYNEQFFGPGTRLTVL.

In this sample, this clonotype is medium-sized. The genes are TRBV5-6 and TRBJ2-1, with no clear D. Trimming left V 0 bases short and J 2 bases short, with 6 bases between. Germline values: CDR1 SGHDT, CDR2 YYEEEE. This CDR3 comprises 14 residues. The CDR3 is CASSLAGAYNEQFF. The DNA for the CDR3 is TGTGCCAGCAGCTTGGCCGGAGCCTACAATGAGCAGTTCTTC.

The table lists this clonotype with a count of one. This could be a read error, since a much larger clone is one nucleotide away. Here the CDR3 reads CASNSYEGSNQPQHF. CDR3 bases: TGTGCCAGCAACTCCTACGAGGGTAGCAATCAGCCCCAGCATTTT. The chain uses TRBV7-8 and TRBJ1-5, with unresolved D. The germline gives CDR1 SGHVS, CDR2 FQNEAQ. The CDR3 runs to 15 residues. V gave up 7 bases and J gave up 0 bases, with 13 bases separating them.